This TCR beta chain came from a study of T cells in Graves' hyperthyroidism and ophthalmopathy. General observations from the study: Within blood appeared most thyroid clonotypes that had expanded above 0.001.

What was amplified from RNA transcripts were TCR beta CDR3 regions. Initially, a first-round RT-PCR of the TCR CDR3 employed the HTBI primer set. TCRdb re-derived calls from the multiplex PCR reads in MiXCR, one entry per CDR3 protein. The repertoire includes roughly 500,000 distinct CDR3 sequences, approximately 16% of them detected once, and 25% to 30% sits in the top ten. In its sample, this clonotype was seen many times. Its antigen remains unknown. The CDR3 spans 15 residues. With 5 bases removed from V and 6 bases from J, the gap between germline ends came to 16 bases. CDR1 is MNHEY, CDR2 SVGEGT, per germline.

This chain links TRBV6-2 or TRBV6-3 with TRBJ2-2; D may be TRBD2 (6 bases). Sequencing was performed on blood. This receptor was identified in a woman under 40 with Graves' ophthalmopathy. CDR3 nucleotide sequence: TGTGCCAGCAGTCACCGGGGGACCTCGTCCGGGGAGCTGTTTTTT. The encoded protein is CASSHRGTSSGELFF.